In its sample, the clone carrying this T cell receptor (beta chain) ranks as medium-sized (0.01 to 0.1%). Its antigen is unidentified. Deletions cut 2 bases from V and 6 bases from J, with 7 bases between. In germline, CDR1 is ENHRY, CDR2 SYGVKD. This CDR3 contains 12 residues. CTLA-4 blockade using ipilimumab, together with focal radiation, was received by patients with chemo-refractory metastatic non-small-cell lung cancer. The data originate from a study of radiotherapy plus CTLA-4 blockade in lung cancer. Turning to the study itself: Among enrolled patients, over 15% responded and roughly 30% achieved disease control. Regarding the study as a whole: Expansion in blood of tumor-derived TCR clones was seen after radiotherapy plus ipilimumab. The authors reported that early blood T cell clone dynamics, with interferon-beta, best predicted response.

Profiling relied on immunoSEQ multiplex PCR, and the TCRdb table lists in-frame clones only, not all of them. Among some 62,000 clones listed, 70% to 80% were seen once. The receptor was derived from a human donor with non-small cell lung cancer who had a complete response to radiotherapy plus ipilimumab. The rearrangement joins TRBV10-3 to TRBJ1-2, with TRBD1 as a possible D gene (5 bases). The specimen comprised peripheral blood, sampled from a patient treated with radiotherapy plus ipilimumab. The CDR3 spells CAISENRNGYTF. The CDR3 coding sequence is TGTGCCATCAGTGAGAACAGGAATGGCTACACCTTC.